This T cell receptor (beta chain) emerged from a study of T cell responses to AZD1222 COVID-19 vaccine. The ends lost 4 bases at V and 2 bases at J; junction bases unmatched: 6. Germline V CDR1 and CDR2: ENHRY, SYGVKD. The CDR3 totals 17 residues. This table comes from immunoSEQ multiplex PCR, and its TCRdb copy is limited to in-frame clones, with some not included. The sample has 160,000 or so clones, 92% seen once. The V call is TRBV10-3, the J call TRBJ2-3; TRBD2 matches at 13 bases. The source is an adult in good health. The source was peripheral blood, collected on day 0 of MenACWY control vaccination. The CDR3 sequence is CAISGRTSGSVTDTQYF. Written as DNA, the CDR3 is TGTGCCATCAGTGGACGGACTAGCGGGAGTGTCACAGATACGCAGTATTTT.